The 29 T cell receptor beta chains given below trace back to one sample, sequenced in a study of T-cell memory formation after mild COVID-19. TCRdb ran MiXCR on the 5' RACE reads and lists one entry per CDR3 protein. This sample has 110,000 or so distinct CDR3 sequences, with about a fifth found just once. Sequencing input: PBMCs or a T cell subset sorted from them (not recorded which). Receptors originate from a man aged 18 to 35 who had mild COVID-19 (a few samples of this study predate the infection). Cell type and time point are not known.

The chain joins TRBV29-1 to TRBJ2-3; the D gene is possibly TRBD2 (5 bases). V was clipped by 5 bases and J by 4 bases, with 7 bases between them. Germline CDR1 SQVTM, CDR2 ANQGSEA. The CDR3 length is 11 residues. In DNA form, the CDR3 reads TGCAGCGTTCCGCGGGCAGATACGCAGTATTTT. Amino acids: CSVPRADTQYF.

This clonotype has just a few counts. The rearrangement joins TRBV28 to TRBJ2-3, with D unclear. Germline assignment: CDR1 MDHEN and CDR2 SYDVKM. V shed 8 bases and J shed 0 bases, with 6 bases lying between them. The CDR3 loop spans 12 amino acids. The CDR3: CASRWSTDTQYF. The DNA of the CDR3 is TGTGCCAGCCGTTGGAGCACAGATACGCAGTATTTT.

The rearrangement links TRBV7-9 to TRBJ1-3; D is possibly TRBD1 (5 bases). Germline V gene lookup returns CDR1 SEHNR and CDR2 FQNEAQ (reference sequence). The V gene lost 2 bases and the J gene lost 3 bases, with 11 bases spanning the gap. The CDR3 has 15 amino acids. Written as DNA, the CDR3 is TGTGCCAGCAGCTTATTGGCGGGGCTTGGAAACACCATATATTTT. Its protein product is CASSLLAGLGNTIYF.

This clonotype was counted only a few times. The chain uses TRBV2 and TRBJ2-3; the match to TRBD2 covers 11 bases. The V gene's germline CDR1 is SNHLY and CDR2 FYNNEI. This CDR3 contains 17 residues. Germline trimming cut 5 bases from V and 2 bases from J; bases unmatched to any gene: 9. The DNA for the CDR3 is TGTGCCAGCAGTACTGTTCTAGCGGGGGGACCCACAGATACGCAGTATTTT. This sequence encodes CASSTVLAGGPTDTQYF.

This clonotype was seen only once. This chain connects TRBV11-3 to TRBJ2-1; TRBD1 or TRBD2 may be the D gene (6 bases each). In germline, CDR1 is SGHNT, CDR2 YENEEA. This CDR3 contains 15 residues. Trimming stripped 5 bases from V and 8 bases from J, with 19 bases between. The CDR3 coding sequence is TGTGCCAGCAGCCCCCGACGGGGGCTTGGCCATGAGCAGTTCTTC. Protein sequence: CASSPRRGLGHEQFF.

This clonotype was found a few times. The chain uses TRBV7-9 and TRBJ2-1; D not resolved. The CDR3 contains 12 residues. Between the trimmed V and J ends, which lost 2 bases and 8 bases, there was a span of 7 bases. Germline CDR1 reads SEHNR; CDR2 reads FQNEAQ (reference sequence). CDR3 loop: CASSLSVHEQFF. In nucleotides, the CDR3 is TGTGCCAGCAGCTTATCTGTCCATGAGCAGTTCTTC.

This chain links TRBV20-1 with TRBJ2-5, with 7 bases fitting TRBD2. CDR3 length: 14 residues. Germline assignment: CDR1 DFQATT and CDR2 SNEGSKA (reference sequence). Trimming removed 3 bases from V and 2 bases from J; junction bases left unmatched: 6. CDR3 in amino acids: CSASLLANQETQYF. For the CDR3, the DNA is TGCAGTGCTAGTCTACTAGCGAATCAAGAGACCCAGTACTTC.

This clonotype was counted a few times. The chain carries TRBV5-1 and TRBJ2-7; D gene unclear. The CDR3 totals 11 residues. The germline V gene encodes CDR1 SGHRS and CDR2 YFSETQ. V gave up 6 bases and J gave up 3 bases, with 7 bases separating them. The CDR3, as DNA: TGCGCCAGCACTCAAGGCTACGAGCAGTACTTC. Its protein product is CASTQGYEQYF.

CDR3 in amino acids: CASSPAAGELFF. For the CDR3, the DNA is TGTGCCAGCAGTCCCGCTGCCGGGGAGCTGTTTTTT. The chain joins TRBV6-5 to TRBJ2-2, with no clear D. There are 12 residues in the CDR3. V lost 5 bases, J lost 6 bases, and 7 bases lay in between. Germline lookup yields CDR1 MNHEY and CDR2 SVGAGI.

J is TRBJ1-1 and V is TRBV2, with 7 bases matching TRBD1. Losses at the gene ends were 6 bases for V and 4 bases for J; bases not matched to a gene: 5. The CDR3 is made up of 13 amino acids. Germline V lookup: CDR1 SNHLY, CDR2 FYNNEI. CDR3 in DNA: TGTGCCAGCAGCCTGACAGGGCCCACTGAAGCTTTCTTT. Encoded protein: CASSLTGPTEAFF. The variable domain in full, with the rest retrieved from reference TRBV2 and TRBJ1-1, is EPEVTQTPSHQVTQMGQEVILRCVPISNHLYFYWYRQILGQKVEFLVSFYNNEISEKSEIFDDQFSVERPDGSNFTLKIRSTKLEDSAMYFCASSLTGPTEAFFGQGTRLTVV.

The chain couples TRBV7-6 to TRBJ2-5; D is perhaps TRBD2 (5 bases). Trimming removed 1 base from V and 7 bases from J, with 13 bases in between. The CDR3 length is 14 residues. CDR1 and CDR2 (germline): SGHVS, FNYEAQ. The CDR3 loop reads CASSLEVTGGTQYF. CDR3 bases: TGTGCCAGCAGCTTAGAAGTGACTGGAGGGACCCAGTACTTC. Together with reference TRBV7-6 and TRBJ2-5, the CDR3 gives the full variable domain: GAGVSQSPRYKVTKRGQDVALRCDPISGHVSLYWYRQALGQGPEFLTYFNYEAQQDKSGLPNDRFSAERPEGSISTLTIQRTEQRDSAMYRCASSLEVTGGTQYFGPGTRLLVL.

This clonotype was seen only a few times. The chain is built from TRBV5-1 and TRBJ2-5; 10 positions agree with TRBD2. The length of the CDR3 is 17 residues. The germline V gene has CDR1 SGHRS and CDR2 YFSETQ. J was trimmed by 0 bases and V by 2 bases; bases with no gene match: 7. CDR3 protein: CASSFGLAGANQETQYF. DNA of the CDR3: TGCGCCAGCAGCTTCGGGCTAGCGGGGGCCAACCAAGAGACCCAGTACTTC.

The CDR3 DNA reads as TGTGCCAGCAGTCGAACTCCCTCCTACGAGCAGTACTTC. Translation gives CASSRTPSYEQYF. V is TRBV27 and J is TRBJ2-7; D call uncertain. Trimming took 5 bases from V and 0 from J, leaving 8 bases between them. Germline CDR1 reads MNHEY; CDR2 reads SMNVEV (reference sequence). This CDR3 is 13 amino acids long.

The DNA of the CDR3 is TGTGCCAGCAGAGATCAGGGGTTCGAGCAGTACTTC. This translates into CASRDQGFEQYF. V and J are TRBV7-9 and TRBJ2-7, with a possible D match to TRBD1 (6 bases). V gave up 6 bases and J gave up 6 bases, with 12 bases separating them. Germline CDR1 is SEHNR and CDR2 is FQNEAQ (reference sequence). The CDR3 has 12 amino acids. Full variable domain (rest looked up from reference TRBV7-9 and TRBJ2-7): DTGVSQNPRHKITKRGQNVTFRCDPISEHNRLYWYRQTLGQGPEFLTYFQNEAQLEKSRLLSDRFSAERPKGSFSTLEIQRTEQGDSAMYLCASRDQGFEQYFGPGTRLTVT.

The chain links TRBV9 to TRBJ1-4; 7 positions agree with TRBD1. The CDR3 extends over 14 amino acids. The J segment lost 10 bases and the V segment lost 0 bases, leaving 6 bases of the junction unmatched. Germline assignment: CDR1 SGDLS and CDR2 YYNGEE. The CDR3 here is CASSVGGGGRKLFF. CDR3 nucleotide sequence: TGTGCCAGCAGCGTAGGAGGGGGCGGAAGAAAACTGTTTTTT. Based on the CDR3 plus reference TRBV9 and TRBJ1-4, the full variable domain is DSGVTQTPKHLITATGQRVTLRCSPRSGDLSVYWYQQSLDQGLQFLIQYYNGEERAKGNILERFSAQQFPDLHSELNLSSLELGDSALYFCASSVGGGGRKLFFGSGTQLSVL.

This clonotype was observed a handful of times. This chain links TRBV7-3 with TRBJ1-6; D call uncertain. The CDR3 spans 15 residues. Germline V gene lookup returns CDR1 SGHTA and CDR2 FQGTGA. The V end lost 2 bases, the J end lost 10 bases, and 15 bases lay between the germline ends. CDR3 DNA: TGTGCCAGCAGCTTAGAGGCTGACGGGTACTCACCCCTCCACTTT. Its protein is CASSLEADGYSPLHF.

This clonotype appeared a few times. The gene calls are TRBV29-1 and TRBJ1-1; TRBD1 might be the D (6 bases). Germline loops: CDR1 SQVTM, CDR2 ANQGSEA. Deletions cut 3 bases from V and 5 bases from J, with 19 bases between. The length of the CDR3 is 15 residues. The CDR3 DNA follows: TGCAGCGTTGACGAACTCCCTGGGGGCGGAACTGAAGCTTTCTTT. As protein: CSVDELPGGGTEAFF. The variable domain in full, with the rest retrieved from reference TRBV29-1 and TRBJ1-1, is SAVISQKPSRDICQRGTSLTIQCQVDSQVTMMFWYRQQPGQSLTLIATANQGSEATYESGFVIDKFPISRPNLTFSTLTVSNMSPEDSSIYLCSVDELPGGGTEAFFGQGTRLTVV.

The chain recombines TRBV4-3 with TRBJ2-7; 10 nucleotides match TRBD2. The germline V gene encodes CDR1 LGHNA and CDR2 YSLEER. V shed 1 base, J shed 0 bases, and the junction held 0 bases outside the gene matches. The CDR3 runs to 15 residues. The CDR3 region is CASSQVAGGSYEQYF. The CDR3 coding sequence is TGCGCCAGCAGCCAAGTAGCGGGGGGCTCCTACGAGCAGTACTTC.

This chain links TRBV29-1 with TRBJ2-7, with TRBD2 as a possible D gene (5 bases). The CDR3 is 11 residues long. Germline values: CDR1 SQVTM, CDR2 ANQGSEA. V lost 2 bases and J lost 11, with 13 bases in between. The CDR3 region is CSVEFVGVEYF. The CDR3 coding sequence is TGCAGCGTTGAATTTGTCGGGGTGGAGTACTTC.

Only a few counts were recorded for this clonotype. The CDR3 sequence is CASEIIGELFF. The CDR3 coding sequence is TGTGCCAGCGAGATAATCGGGGAGCTGTTTTTT. V usage is TRBV7-9 and J usage is TRBJ2-2; D unresolved. Germline CDR1 SEHNR, CDR2 FQNEAQ (reference sequence). V lost 8 bases to trimming and J lost 7 bases, with 8 bases between them. CDR3 length: 11 amino acids. The complete variable domain, with remaining parts taken from reference TRBV7-9 and TRBJ2-2, reads DTGVSQNPRHKITKRGQNVTFRCDPISEHNRLYWYRQTLGQGPEFLTYFQNEAQLEKSRLLSDRFSAERPKGSFSTLEIQRTEQGDSAMYLCASEIIGELFFGEGSRLTVL.

This clonotype was seen only a few times. V gene TRBV27 combines with J gene TRBJ1-1, with D maybe TRBD1 (5 bases). This CDR3 contains 14 residues. With 6 bases removed from V and 6 bases from J, the gap between germline ends came to 17 bases. The germline CDR1 and CDR2 sequences are MNHEY and SMNVEV (reference sequence). Written as DNA, the CDR3 is TGTGCCAGCAGAGAAGTCCGGGGCCCTTCTGAAGCTTTCTTT. It translates to CASREVRGPSEAFF.

This clonotype has only a few counts. This chain links TRBV15 with TRBJ2-5; 12 nucleotides align to TRBD2. Losses at the gene ends were 2 bases for V and 5 bases for J; bases not matched to a gene: 3. This CDR3 spans 15 amino acids. CDR1 is LNHNV, CDR2 YYDKDF, per germline (reference sequence). The CDR3, as DNA: TGTGCCACCAGCAGACTAGCGGGGGGGTCCGAGACCCAGTACTTC. It encodes CATSRLAGGSETQYF.

The V gene is TRBV4-1, the J gene TRBJ1-2; a possible D gene is TRBD1 (5 bases). From germline, CDR1 is MGHRA and CDR2 YSYEKL. Deletions cut 0 bases from V and 4 bases from J, with 15 bases between. The CDR3 covers 16 residues. The chain's CDR3 is CASSQEGRGGAYGYTF. The CDR3 nucleotides read TGCGCCAGCAGCCAAGAGGGTCGTGGAGGGGCCTATGGCTACACCTTC.

This clonotype was seen only a few times. This chain connects TRBV29-1 to TRBJ1-3; TRBD1 matches 7 bases. Unmatched junction bases numbered 10, after V lost 7 bases and J lost 4 bases. Germline CDR1 SQVTM, CDR2 ANQGSEA. The CDR3 sequence is 14 residues long. CDR3 coding DNA: TGCAGCGCCCGACGACAGGGCTCGGGAAACACCATATATTTT. Translated: CSARRQGSGNTIYF.

This chain joins TRBV7-2 and TRBJ1-6; D is undetermined. The germline V gene has CDR1 SGHTA and CDR2 FQGNSA. V lost 5 bases to trimming and J lost 1 base, with 18 bases between them. The CDR3 consists of 18 residues. The CDR3 coding sequence is TGTGCCAGCAGCCGGACCCCACTTGTAGCGTCCTATAATTCACCCCTCCACTTT. Translating gives CASSRTPLVASYNSPLHF.

This clonotype was counted between two and nine times. The chain combines TRBV4-3 with TRBJ1-2, with D hard to call. CDR3 length equals 14 residues. V gave up 6 bases and J gave up 3 bases, with 14 bases separating them. Germline V gene sequence: CDR1 LGHNA, CDR2 YSLEER. In DNA form, the CDR3 reads TGCGCCAGCAGATTCGGACTTTCCCACTATGGCTACACCTTC. The encoded protein is CASRFGLSHYGYTF.

A few counts support this clonotype. This rearrangement joins TRBV6-5 to TRBJ2-1, with 8 nucleotides matching TRBD1. Germline CDR1 MNHEY, CDR2 SVGAGI. CDR3 size: 14 residues. The ends lost 4 bases at V and 8 bases at J; junction bases unmatched: 7. The CDR3 spells CASSWQGAGHEQFF. CDR3 in DNA: TGTGCCAGCAGTTGGCAGGGGGCTGGACATGAGCAGTTCTTC.

The V and J genes are TRBV7-9 and TRBJ1-2, with TRBD1 matching over 8 bases. The V and J ends lost 6 bases and 4 bases, in that order; junction bases with no gene match: 7. The CDR3 runs to 14 residues. Germline loops: CDR1 SEHNR, CDR2 FQNEAQ (reference sequence). The CDR3 DNA is TGTGCCAGCAGTAACCAGGACAGGGCCTATGGCTACACCTTC. Translating gives CASSNQDRAYGYTF.

This clonotype was counted ten times or more. The CDR3 sequence is CASSQEVAGGLGGGYTF. The CDR3 DNA reads TGCGCCAGCAGCCAAGAAGTGGCAGGGGGCCTTGGAGGTGGCTACACCTTC. This sequence joins TRBV4-1 and TRBJ1-2; TRBD1 agrees at 8 bases. Trimming removed 0 bases from V and 7 bases from J; junction bases left unmatched: 13. This CDR3 region has 17 residues. The germline V gene encodes CDR1 MGHRA and CDR2 YSYEKL.